This T cell receptor (beta chain) originates from a study of regulatory and conventional T cells in RAG deficiency. The assay was immunoSEQ multiplex PCR, and TCRdb's table has in-frame clones only and misses some. The profile shows some 30,000 clones, 75% to 90% of them singletons. This sample was shared with a second study, whose subject was regulatory T cells. From that second work: Amplification used 52 TRBV primers and 13 TRBJ primers.

This TCR came from a human donor in good health. Sequencing was carried out using CD8+ T cells sorted from blood.

The DNA for the CDR3 is TGCGCCAGCAGCCCCCAACCAGGGATGTACGAGCAGTACTTC. It translates to CASSPQPGMYEQYF. The rearrangement uses TRBV5-1 and TRBJ2-7; D possibly corresponds to TRBD1 (5 bases). The germline CDR1 and CDR2 sequences are SGHRS and YFSETQ. The germline V and J ends were trimmed by 4 bases and 4 bases, with 15 bases remaining between them. The CDR3 spans 14 residues.